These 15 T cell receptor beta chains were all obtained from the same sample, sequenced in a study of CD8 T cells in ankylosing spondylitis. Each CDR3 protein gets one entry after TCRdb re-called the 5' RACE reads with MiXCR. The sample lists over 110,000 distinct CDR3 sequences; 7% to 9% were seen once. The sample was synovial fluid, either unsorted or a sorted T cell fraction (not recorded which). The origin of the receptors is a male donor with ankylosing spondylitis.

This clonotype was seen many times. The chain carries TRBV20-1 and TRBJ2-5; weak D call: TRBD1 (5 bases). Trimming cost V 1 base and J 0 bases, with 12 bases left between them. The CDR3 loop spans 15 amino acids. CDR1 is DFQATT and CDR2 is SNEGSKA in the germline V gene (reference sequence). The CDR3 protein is CSARARGHYQETQYF. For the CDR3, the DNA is TGCAGTGCTAGAGCCCGTGGACACTACCAAGAGACCCAGTACTTC.

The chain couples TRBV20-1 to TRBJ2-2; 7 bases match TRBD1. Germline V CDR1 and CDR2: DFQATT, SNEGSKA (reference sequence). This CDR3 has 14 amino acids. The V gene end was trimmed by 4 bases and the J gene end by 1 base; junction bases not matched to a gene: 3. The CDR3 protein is CSAKNRGNTGELFF. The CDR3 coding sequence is TGCAGTGCTAAGAACAGGGGGAACACCGGGGAGCTGTTTTTT.

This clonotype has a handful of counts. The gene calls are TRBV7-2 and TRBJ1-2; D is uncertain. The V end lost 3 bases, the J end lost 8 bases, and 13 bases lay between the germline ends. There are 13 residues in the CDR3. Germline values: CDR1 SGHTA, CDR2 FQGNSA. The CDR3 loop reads CASSFRSQAGYTF. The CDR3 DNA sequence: TGTGCCAGCAGCTTTCGGTCTCAGGCGGGCTACACCTTC.

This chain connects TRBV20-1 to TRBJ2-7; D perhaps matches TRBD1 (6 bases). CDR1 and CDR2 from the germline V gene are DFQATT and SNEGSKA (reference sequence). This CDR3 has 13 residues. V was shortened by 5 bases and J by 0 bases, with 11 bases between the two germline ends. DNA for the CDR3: TGCAGTGCTCCTACAGGGAGCTCCTACGAGCAGTACTTC. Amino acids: CSAPTGSSYEQYF.

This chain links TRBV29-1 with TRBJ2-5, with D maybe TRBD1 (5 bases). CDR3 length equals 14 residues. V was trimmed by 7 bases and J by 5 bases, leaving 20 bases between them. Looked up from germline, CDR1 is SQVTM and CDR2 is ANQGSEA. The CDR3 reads CSATKGASLETQYF. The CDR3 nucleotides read TGCAGCGCCACGAAAGGGGCGAGCCTGGAGACCCAGTACTTC.

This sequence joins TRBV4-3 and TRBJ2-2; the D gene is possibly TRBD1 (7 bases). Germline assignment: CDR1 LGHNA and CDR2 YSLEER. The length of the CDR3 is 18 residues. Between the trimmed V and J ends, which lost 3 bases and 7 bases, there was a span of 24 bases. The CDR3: CASSHDAGGSLTGGELFF. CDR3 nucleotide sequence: TGCGCCAGCAGCCATGACGCAGGGGGGTCCTTAACGGGCGGGGAGCTGTTTTTT.

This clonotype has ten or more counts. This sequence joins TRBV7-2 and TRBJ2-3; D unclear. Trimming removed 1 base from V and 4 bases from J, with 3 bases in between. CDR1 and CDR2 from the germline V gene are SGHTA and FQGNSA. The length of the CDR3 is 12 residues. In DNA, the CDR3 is TGTGCCAGCAGCTTAGTAGCAGATACGCAGTATTTT. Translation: CASSLVADTQYF.

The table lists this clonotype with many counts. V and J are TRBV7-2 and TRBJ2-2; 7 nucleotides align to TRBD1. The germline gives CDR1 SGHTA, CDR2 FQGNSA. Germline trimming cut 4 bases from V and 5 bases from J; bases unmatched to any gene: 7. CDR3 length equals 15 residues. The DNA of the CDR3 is TGTGCCAGCAGCTCAAGACAGGGTGGTACCGGGGAGCTGTTTTTT. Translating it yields CASSSRQGGTGELFF.

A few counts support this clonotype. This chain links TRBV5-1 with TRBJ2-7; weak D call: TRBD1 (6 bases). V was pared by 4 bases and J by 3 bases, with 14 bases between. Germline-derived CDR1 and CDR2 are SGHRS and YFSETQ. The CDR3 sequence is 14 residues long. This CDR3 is CASSQNLQGYEQYF. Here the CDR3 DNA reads TGCGCCAGCAGCCAAAATCTACAGGGCTACGAGCAGTACTTC.

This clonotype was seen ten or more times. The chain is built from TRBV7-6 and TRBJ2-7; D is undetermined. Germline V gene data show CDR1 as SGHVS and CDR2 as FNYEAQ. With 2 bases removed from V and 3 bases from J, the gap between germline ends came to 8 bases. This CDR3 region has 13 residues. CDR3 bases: TGTGCCAGCAGCTTAAATCCCCACTACGAGCAGTACTTC. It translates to CASSLNPHYEQYF.

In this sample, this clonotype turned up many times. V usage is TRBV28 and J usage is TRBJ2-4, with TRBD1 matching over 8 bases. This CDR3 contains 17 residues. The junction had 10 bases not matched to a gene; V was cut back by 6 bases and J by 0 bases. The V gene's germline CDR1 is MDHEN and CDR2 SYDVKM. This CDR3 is CASRSQGAGRAKNIQYF. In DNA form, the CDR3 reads TGTGCCAGCAGGTCTCAGGGGGCTGGGAGAGCCAAAAACATTCAGTACTTC. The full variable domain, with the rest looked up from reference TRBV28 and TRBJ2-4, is DVKVTQSSRYLVKRTGEKVFLECVQDMDHENMFWYRQDPGLGLRLIYFSYDVKMKEKGDIPEGYSVSREKKERFSLILESASTNQTSMYLCASRSQGAGRAKNIQYFGAGTRLSVL.

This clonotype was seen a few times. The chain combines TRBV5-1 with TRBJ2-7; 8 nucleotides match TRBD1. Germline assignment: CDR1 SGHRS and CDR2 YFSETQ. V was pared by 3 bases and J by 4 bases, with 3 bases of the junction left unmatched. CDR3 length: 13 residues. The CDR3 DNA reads TGCGCCAGCAGCTGGGACAGGAATTACGAGCAGTACTTC. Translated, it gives CASSWDRNYEQYF.

In DNA form, the CDR3 reads TGTGCCAGCAGTACAACTAATGAAAAACTGTTTTTT. This translates into CASSTTNEKLFF. The rearrangement uses TRBV7-9 and TRBJ1-4, with no clear D. The germline CDR1 and CDR2 sequences are SEHNR and FQNEAQ (reference sequence). V was trimmed by 6 bases and J by 0 bases, leaving 2 bases between them. The CDR3 consists of 12 residues.

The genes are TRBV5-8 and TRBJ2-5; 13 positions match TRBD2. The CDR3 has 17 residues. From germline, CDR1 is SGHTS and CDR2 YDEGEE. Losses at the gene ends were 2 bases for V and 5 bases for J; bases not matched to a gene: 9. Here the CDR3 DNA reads TGTGCCAGCAGCTTCGGACTAGCGGGGGCCATCGGGGAGACCCAGTACTTC. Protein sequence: CASSFGLAGAIGETQYF.

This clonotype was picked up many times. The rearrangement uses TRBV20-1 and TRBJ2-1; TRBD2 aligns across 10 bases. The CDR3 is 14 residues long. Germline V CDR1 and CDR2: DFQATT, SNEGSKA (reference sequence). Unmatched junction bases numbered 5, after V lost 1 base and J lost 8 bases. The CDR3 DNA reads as TGCAGTGCTAGAGTACTAGCGGGATCATATGAGCAGTTCTTC. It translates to CSARVLAGSYEQFF.